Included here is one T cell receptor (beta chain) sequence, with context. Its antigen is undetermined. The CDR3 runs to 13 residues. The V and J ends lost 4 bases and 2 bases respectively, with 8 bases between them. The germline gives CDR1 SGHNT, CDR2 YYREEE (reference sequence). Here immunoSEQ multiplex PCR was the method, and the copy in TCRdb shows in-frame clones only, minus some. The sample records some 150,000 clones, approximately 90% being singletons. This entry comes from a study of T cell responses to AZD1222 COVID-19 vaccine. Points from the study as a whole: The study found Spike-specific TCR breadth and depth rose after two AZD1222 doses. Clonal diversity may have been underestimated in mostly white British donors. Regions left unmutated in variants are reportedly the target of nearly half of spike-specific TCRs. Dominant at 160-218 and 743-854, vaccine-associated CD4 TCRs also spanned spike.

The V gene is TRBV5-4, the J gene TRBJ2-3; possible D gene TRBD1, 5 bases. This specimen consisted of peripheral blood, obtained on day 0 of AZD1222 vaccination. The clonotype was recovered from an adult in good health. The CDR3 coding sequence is TGTGCCAGCAGCCCAGGGTTCACAGATACGCAGTATTTT. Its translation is CASSPGFTDTQYF.